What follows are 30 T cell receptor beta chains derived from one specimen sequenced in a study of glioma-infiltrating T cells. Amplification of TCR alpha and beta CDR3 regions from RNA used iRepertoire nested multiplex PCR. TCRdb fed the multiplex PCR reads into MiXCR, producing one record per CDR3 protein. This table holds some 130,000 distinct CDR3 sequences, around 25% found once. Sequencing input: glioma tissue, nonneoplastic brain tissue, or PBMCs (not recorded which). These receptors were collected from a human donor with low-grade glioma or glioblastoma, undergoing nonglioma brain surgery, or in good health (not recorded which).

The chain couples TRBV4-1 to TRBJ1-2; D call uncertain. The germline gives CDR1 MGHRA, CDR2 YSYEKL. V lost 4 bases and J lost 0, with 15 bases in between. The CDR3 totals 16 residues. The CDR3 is CASSPTPKVPNYGYTF. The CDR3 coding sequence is TGCGCCAGCAGCCCCACCCCGAAGGTCCCTAACTATGGCTACACCTTC.

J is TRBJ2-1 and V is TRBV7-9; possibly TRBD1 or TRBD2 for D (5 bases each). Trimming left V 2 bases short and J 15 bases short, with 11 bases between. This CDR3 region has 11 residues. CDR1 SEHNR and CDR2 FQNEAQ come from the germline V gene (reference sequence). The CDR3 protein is CASSLTGLWFF. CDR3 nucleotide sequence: TGTGCCAGCAGCTTAACAGGACTGTGGTTCTTC.

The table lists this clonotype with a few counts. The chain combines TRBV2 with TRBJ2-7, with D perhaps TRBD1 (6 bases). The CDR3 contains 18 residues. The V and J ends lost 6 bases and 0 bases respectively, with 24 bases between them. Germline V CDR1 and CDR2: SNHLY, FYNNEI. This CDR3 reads CASSDPHRTEFSSYEQYV. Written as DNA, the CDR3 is TGTGCCAGCAGCGATCCCCACCGGACAGAGTTTAGCTCCTACGAGCAGTACGTC.

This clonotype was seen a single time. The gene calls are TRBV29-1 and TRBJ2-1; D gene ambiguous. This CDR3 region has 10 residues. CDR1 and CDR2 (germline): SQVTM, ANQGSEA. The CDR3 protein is CTSSTNEQFF. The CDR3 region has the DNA TGCACCTCTAGTACTAATGAGCAGTTCTTC.

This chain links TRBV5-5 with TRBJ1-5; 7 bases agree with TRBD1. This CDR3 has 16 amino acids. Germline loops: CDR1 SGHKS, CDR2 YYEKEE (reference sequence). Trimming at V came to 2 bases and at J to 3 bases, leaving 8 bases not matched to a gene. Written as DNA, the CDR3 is TGTGCCAGCAGCTTTGCCAACAGGGGTGCCAATCAGCCCCAGCATTTT. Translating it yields CASSFANRGANQPQHF.

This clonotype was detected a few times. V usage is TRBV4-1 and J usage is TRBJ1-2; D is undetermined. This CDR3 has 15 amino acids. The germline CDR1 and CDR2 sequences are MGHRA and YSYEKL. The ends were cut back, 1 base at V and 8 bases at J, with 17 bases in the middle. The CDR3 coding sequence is TGCGCCAGCAGCCAAGGTCCCTGGGCCTCCCCGGGCTACACCTTC. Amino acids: CASSQGPWASPGYTF.

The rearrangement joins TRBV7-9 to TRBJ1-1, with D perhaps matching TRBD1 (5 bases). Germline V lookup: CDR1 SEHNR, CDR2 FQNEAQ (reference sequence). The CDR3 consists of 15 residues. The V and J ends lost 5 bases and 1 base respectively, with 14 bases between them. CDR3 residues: CASSPPGRQNTEAFF. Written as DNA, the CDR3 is TGTGCCAGCAGCCCACCGGGACGGCAGAACACTGAAGCTTTCTTT.

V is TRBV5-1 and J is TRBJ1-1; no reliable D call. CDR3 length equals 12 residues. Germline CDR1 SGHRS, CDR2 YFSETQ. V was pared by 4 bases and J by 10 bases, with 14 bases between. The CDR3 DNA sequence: TGCGCCAGCAGCCCGGGAGAGTTAGGAGCTTTCTTT. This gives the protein CASSPGELGAFF.

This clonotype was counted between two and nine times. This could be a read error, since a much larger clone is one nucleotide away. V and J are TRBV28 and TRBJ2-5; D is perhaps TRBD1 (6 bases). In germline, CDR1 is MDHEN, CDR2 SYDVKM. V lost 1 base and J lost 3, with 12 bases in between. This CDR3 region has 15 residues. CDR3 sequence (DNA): TGTGCCAGCAGTTTATCCGTAGGGGGAGAAGAGACCCAGTACTTC. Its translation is CASSLSVGGEETQYF.

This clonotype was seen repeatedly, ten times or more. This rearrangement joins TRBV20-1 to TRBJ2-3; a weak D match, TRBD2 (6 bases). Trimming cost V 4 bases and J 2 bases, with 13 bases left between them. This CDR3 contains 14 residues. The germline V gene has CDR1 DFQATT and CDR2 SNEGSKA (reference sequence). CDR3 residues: CSATASEPTDTQYF. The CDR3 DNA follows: TGCAGTGCTACGGCTAGCGAGCCCACAGATACGCAGTATTTT.

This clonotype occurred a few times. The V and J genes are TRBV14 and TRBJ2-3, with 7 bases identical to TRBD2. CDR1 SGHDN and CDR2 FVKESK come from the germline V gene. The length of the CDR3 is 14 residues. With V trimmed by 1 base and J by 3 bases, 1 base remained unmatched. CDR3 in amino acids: CASSQGEGTDTQYF. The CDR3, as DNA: TGTGCCAGCAGCCAAGGGGAGGGGACAGATACGCAGTATTTT.

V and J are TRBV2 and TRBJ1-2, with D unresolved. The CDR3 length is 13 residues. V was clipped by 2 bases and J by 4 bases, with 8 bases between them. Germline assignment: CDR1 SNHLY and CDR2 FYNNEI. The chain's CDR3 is CASSEWRSYGYTF. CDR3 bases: TGTGCCAGCAGTGAATGGAGGAGCTATGGCTACACCTTC. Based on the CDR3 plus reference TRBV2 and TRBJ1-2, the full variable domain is EPEVTQTPSHQVTQMGQEVILRCVPISNHLYFYWYRQILGQKVEFLVSFYNNEISEKSEIFDDQFSVERPDGSNFTLKIRSTKLEDSAMYFCASSEWRSYGYTFGSGTRLTVV.

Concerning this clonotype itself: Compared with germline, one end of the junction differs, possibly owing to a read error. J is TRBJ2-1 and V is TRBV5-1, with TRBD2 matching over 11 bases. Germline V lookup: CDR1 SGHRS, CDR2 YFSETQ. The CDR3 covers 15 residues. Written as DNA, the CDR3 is TGCGCCAGCAGCCCGTCTAGCGGGGGGTACAATGAGCAGGTCTTC. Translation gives CASSPSSGGYNEQVF.

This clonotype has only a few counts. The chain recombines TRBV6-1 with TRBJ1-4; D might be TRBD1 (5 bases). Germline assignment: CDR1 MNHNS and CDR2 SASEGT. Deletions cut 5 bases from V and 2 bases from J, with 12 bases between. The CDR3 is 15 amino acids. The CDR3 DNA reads TGTGCCAGCAGTCTACCCGGGACCACTAATGAAAAACTGTTTTTT. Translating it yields CASSLPGTTNEKLFF.

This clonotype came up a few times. Here the CDR3 reads CASSLSGAYASTDTQYF. The CDR3 region has the DNA TGTGCCAGCAGCTTGAGCGGGGCGTACGCGAGCACAGATACGCAGTATTTT. This chain uses TRBV4-2 with TRBJ2-3; 7 bases fit TRBD2. Germline V lookup: CDR1 LGHNA, CDR2 YNFKEQ. With V trimmed by 5 bases and J by 0 bases, 11 bases remained unmatched. The length of the CDR3 is 17 residues.

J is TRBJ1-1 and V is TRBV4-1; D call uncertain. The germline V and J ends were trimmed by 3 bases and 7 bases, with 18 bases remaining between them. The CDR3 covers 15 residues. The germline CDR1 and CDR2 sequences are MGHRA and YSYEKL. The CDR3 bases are TGCGCCAGCAGCCACACGGGGAGGATGAGCGTTGAAGCTTTCTTT. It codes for CASSHTGRMSVEAFF.

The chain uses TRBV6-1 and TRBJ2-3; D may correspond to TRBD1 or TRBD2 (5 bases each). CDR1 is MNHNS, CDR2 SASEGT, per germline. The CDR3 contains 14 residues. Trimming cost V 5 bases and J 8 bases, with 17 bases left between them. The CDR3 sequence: CASSPPGTTGTQYF. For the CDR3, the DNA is TGTGCCAGCAGTCCACCCGGGACCACGGGTACGCAGTATTTT.

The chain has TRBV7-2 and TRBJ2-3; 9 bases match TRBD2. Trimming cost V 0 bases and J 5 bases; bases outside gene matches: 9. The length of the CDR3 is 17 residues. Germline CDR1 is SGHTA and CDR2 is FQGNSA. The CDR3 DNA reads TGTACCAGCAGCTTAGCCTTCGCGGGGGGGCCAGGAGATACGCAGTATTTT. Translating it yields CTSSLAFAGGPGDTQYF.

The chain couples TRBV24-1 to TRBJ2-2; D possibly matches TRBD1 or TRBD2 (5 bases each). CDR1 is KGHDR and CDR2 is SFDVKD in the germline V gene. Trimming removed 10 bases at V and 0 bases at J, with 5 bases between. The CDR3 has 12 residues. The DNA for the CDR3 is TGTGCCACGGGACCGAACACCGGGGAGCTGTTTTTT. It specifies CATGPNTGELFF.

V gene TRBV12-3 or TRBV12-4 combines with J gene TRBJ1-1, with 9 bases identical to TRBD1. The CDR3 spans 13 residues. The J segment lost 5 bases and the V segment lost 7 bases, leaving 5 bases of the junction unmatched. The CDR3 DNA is TGTGCCAGCAAGGGACAGGGCGGTACTGAAGCTTTCTTT. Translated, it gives CASKGQGGTEAFF.

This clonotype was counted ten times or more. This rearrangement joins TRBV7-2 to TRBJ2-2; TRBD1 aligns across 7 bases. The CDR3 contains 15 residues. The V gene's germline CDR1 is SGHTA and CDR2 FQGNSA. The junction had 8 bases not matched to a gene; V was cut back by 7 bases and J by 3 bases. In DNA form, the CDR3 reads TGTGCCAGCAACCGCAGACAGGGAGACACCGGGGAGCTGTTTTTT. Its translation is CASNRRQGDTGELFF.

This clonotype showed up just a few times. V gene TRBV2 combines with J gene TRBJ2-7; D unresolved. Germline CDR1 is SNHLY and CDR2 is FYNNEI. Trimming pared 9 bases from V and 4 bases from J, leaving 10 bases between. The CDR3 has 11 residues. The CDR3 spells CASSTNYEQYV. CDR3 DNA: TGTGCCAGTTCGACAAATTACGAGCAGTACGTC.

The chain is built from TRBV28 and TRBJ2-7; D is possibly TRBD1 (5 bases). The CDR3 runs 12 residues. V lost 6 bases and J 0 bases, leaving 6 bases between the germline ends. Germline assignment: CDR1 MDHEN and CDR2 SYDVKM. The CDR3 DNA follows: TGTGCCAGCAGCGACAGCTCCTACGAGCAGTACGTC. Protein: CASSDSSYEQYV.

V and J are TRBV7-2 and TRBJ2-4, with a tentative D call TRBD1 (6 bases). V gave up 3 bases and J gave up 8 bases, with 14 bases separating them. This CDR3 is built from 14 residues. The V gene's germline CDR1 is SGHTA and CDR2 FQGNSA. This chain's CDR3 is CASSFSQGGHIQYF. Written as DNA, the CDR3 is TGTGCCAGCAGCTTTTCACAGGGTGGGCACATTCAGTACTTC.

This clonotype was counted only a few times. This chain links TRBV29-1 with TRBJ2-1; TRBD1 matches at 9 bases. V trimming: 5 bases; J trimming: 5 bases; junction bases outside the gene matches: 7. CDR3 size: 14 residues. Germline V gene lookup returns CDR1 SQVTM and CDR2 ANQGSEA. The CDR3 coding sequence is TGCAGCGTTTGGACCGGGACAGGGAACAATGAGCAGTTCTTC. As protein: CSVWTGTGNNEQFF.

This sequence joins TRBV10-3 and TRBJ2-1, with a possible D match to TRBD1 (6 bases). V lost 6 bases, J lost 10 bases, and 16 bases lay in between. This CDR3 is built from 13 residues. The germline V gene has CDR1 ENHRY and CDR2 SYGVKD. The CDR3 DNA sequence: TGTGCCATCAGACAGGGTAGCTCCTACGAGCAGTTCTTC. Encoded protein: CAIRQGSSYEQFF.

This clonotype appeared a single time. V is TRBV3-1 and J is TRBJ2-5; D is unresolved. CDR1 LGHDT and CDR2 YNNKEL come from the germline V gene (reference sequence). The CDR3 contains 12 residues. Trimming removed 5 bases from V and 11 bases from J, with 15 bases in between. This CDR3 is CASSSSLGEQYF. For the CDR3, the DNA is TGTGCCAGCAGCTCTTCTTTAGGTGAGCAGTACTTC.

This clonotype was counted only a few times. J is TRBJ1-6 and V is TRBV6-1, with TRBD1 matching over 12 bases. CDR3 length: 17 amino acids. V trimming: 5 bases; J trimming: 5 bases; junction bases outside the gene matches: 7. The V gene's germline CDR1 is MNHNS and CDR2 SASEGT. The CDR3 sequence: CASSWGQGASDNSPLHF. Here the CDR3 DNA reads TGTGCCAGCAGTTGGGGACAGGGGGCAAGTGATAATTCACCCCTCCACTTT.

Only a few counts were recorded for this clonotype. The CDR3 loop reads CSAWDTSLETQYF. The CDR3 nucleotides read TGCAGTGCTTGGGACACGTCCTTGGAGACCCAGTACTTC. The V and J genes are TRBV20-1 and TRBJ2-5; D may be TRBD1 (6 bases). The CDR3 is made up of 13 amino acids. V was shortened by 5 bases and J by 5 bases, with 15 bases between the two germline ends. Germline V CDR1 and CDR2: DFQATT, SNEGSKA (reference sequence).

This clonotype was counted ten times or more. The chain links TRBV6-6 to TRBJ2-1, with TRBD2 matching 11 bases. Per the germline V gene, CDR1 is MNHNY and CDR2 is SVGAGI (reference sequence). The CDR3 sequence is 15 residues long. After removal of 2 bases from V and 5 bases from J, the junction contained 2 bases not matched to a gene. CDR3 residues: CASSYLAGGDNEQFF. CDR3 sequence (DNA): TGTGCCAGCAGTTACCTAGCGGGGGGAGACAATGAGCAGTTCTTC.